A selection of T cell receptor beta chains follows, all from one sample in a study of cytomegalovirus exposure and HLA in healthy donors. Some clones are missing from TCRdb's copy, which holds only in-frame ones; the method was immunoSEQ multiplex PCR. The sample has 160,000 or so clones, approximately 81% seen once. Sequencing was performed on PBMCs. The receptors come from a woman aged 30 to 39 in good health and CMV-seropositive. Both conserved end residues are part of each CDR3. A D gene is named only where the DNA matches it firmly. Size is omitted from some rows. Given values are once, few, many or a class for expanded clones.

V,J,D,size,DNA,CDR3
TRBV9,TRBJ2-6,TRBD2,NA,TGTGCCAGCAGCGTTCGGGGAGGGACCTCTGGGGCCAACGTCCTGACTTTC,CASSVRGGTSGANVLTF
TRBV30,TRBJ1-6,NA,NA,TGTGCCTGGAGTACCCTGGGGGGGGATCCCTCACCCCTCCACTTT,CAWSTLGGDPSPLHF
TRBV30,TRBJ1-5,NA,NA,TGTGCCTGGAGTGTACAGGGCGGCAGGCCCCAGCATTTT,CAWSVQGGRPQHF
TRBV27,TRBJ1-1,TRBD1,NA,TGTGCCAGACGAATCGAGTTGACAGGGGGGGACACTGAAGCTTTCTTT,CARRIELTGGDTEAFF
TRBV28,TRBJ1-1,NA,NA,TGTGCCAGCAGTTTTCTCAGAGGCACTGAAGCTTTCTTT,CASSFLRGTEAFF
TRBV10-2,TRBJ1-2,NA,NA,TGCGCCAGCAGTCAGGGGAGGGACGCTTCCAATGGCTACACCTTC,CASSQGRDASNGYTF
TRBV6-1,TRBJ2-3,NA,NA,TGTGCCACCATGGACCGGCGAGGGACAGATACGCAGTATTTT,CATMDRRGTDTQYF
TRBV7-2,TRBJ2-3,TRBD1,NA,TGTGCCAGCAGCTTAGGGGGGACAGAGTTTGATACGCAGTATTTT,CASSLGGTEFDTQYF
TRBV10-3,TRBJ1-1,TRBD1,NA,TGTGCCACGAACAGGGGGCCGGACACTGAAGCTTTCTTT,CATNRGPDTEAFF
TRBV28,TRBJ2-5,NA,NA,TGTGCCAGCAGTTTAAGTCACAGGCACGGCTTAGAGACCCAGTACTTC,CASSLSHRHGLETQYF
TRBV4-1,TRBJ2-1,NA,NA,TGCGCCAGCAGCCAATTGCAGAATGAGCAGTTCTTC,CASSQLQNEQFF
TRBV4-3,TRBJ1-4,NA,few,TGCGCCAGCAGCCAGGTCGTGCGAACCCGACAGGACCGTGAAAAACTGTTTTTT,CASSQVVRTRQDREKLFF
TRBV7-2,TRBJ1-3,NA,NA,TGTGCCAGCAGCCCACAGGGTTACACCATATATTTT,CASSPQGYTIYF
TRBV18,TRBJ2-7,NA,NA,TGTGCCAGCTCCTGGGGGACAAACGAGCAGTACTTC,CASSWGTNEQYF
TRBV6-1,TRBJ2-7,NA,NA,TGTGCCAGCAGTGAAGAGGGCACAGGATCCTACGAGCAGTACTTC,CASSEEGTGSYEQYF
TRBV7-9,TRBJ2-3,NA,many,TGCGCCAGCAGCCAAGGACCGGGGAATTTCACAGATACGCAGTATTTT,CASSQGPGNFTDTQYF
TRBV2,TRBJ2-5,TRBD1,NA,TGTGCCAGCAGCCTCCCCAGGGGAAGGGGGCTCGGGGAGACCCAGTACTTC,CASSLPRGRGLGETQYF
TRBV2,TRBJ2-3,TRBD1,NA,TGTGCCAGCAGGGACAGGGCAGGCCCAGATACGCAGTATTTT,CASRDRAGPDTQYF
TRBV6-5,TRBJ1-1,NA,NA,TGTGCCAGCAGTTACTCGCGAGGATACACTGAAGCTTTCTTT,CASSYSRGYTEAFF